The source of this T cell receptor (beta chain) is a study of control samples from healthy donors and cancer patients. The data were produced by immunoSEQ multiplex PCR, yet TCRdb's version contains in-frame clones alone and is incomplete. The repertoire holds 100,000 to 150,000 clones, more than 75% seen once, with about 8.7% in the top ten. Germline loops: CDR1 MNHEY, CDR2 SVGAGI. The CDR3 totals 14 residues. The germline V and J ends were trimmed by 6 bases and 0 bases, with 12 bases remaining between them. Specimen: blood. The chain couples TRBV6-5 to TRBJ2-7; D gene ambiguous. The receptor's source is a middle-aged man in good health. CDR3: CASSGSGTSYEQYF. DNA of the CDR3: TGTGCCAGCAGCGGATCCGGAACCTCCTACGAGCAGTACTTC.